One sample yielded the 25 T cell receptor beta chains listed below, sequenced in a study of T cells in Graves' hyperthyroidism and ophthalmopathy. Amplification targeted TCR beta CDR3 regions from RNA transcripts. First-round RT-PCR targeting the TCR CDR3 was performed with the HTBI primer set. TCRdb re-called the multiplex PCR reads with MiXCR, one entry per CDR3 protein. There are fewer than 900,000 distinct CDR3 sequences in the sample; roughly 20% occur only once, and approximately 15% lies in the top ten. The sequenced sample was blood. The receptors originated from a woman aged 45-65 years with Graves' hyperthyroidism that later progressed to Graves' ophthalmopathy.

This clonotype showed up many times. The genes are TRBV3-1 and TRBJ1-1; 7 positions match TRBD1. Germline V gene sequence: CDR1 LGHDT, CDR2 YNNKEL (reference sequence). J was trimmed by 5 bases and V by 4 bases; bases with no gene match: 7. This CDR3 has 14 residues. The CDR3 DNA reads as TGTGCCAGCAGCCGATTAGACAGGGAAACTGAAGCTTTCTTT. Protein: CASSRLDRETEAFF. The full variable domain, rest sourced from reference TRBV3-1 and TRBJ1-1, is DTAVSQTPKYLVTQMGNDKSIKCEQNLGHDTMYWYKQDSKKFLKIMFSYNNKELIINETVPNRFSPKSPDKAHLNLHINSLELGDSAVYFCASSRLDRETEAFFGQGTRLTVV.

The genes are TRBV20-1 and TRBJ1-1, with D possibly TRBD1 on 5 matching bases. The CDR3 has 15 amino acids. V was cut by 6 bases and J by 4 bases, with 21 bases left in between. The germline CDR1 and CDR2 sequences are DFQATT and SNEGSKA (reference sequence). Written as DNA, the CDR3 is TGCAGTGCCACCAACCCCTCGCGAGGGACCACTGAAGCTTTCTTT. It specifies CSATNPSRGTTEAFF.

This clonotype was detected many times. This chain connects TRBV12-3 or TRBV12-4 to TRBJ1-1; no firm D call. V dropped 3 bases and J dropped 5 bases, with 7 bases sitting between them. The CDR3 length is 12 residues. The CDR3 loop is CASSLGLTEAFF. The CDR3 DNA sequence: TGTGCCAGCAGTTTGGGTTTAACTGAAGCTTTCTTT.

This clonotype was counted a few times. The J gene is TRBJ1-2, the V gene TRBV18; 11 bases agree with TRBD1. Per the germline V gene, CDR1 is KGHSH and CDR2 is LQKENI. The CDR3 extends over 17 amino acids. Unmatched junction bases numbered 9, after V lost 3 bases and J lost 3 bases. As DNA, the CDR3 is TGTGCCAGCTCACCGTGGACAGGGGGCAGTTGGGACTATGGCTACACCTTC. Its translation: CASSPWTGGSWDYGYTF.

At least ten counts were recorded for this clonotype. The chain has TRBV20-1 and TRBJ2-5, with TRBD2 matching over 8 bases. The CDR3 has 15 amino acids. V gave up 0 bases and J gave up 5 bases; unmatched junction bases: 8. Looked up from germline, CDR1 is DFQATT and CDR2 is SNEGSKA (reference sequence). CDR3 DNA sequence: TGCAGTGCTAGAGATCAGGCGGGGGGAGGGGAGACCCAGTACTTC. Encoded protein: CSARDQAGGGETQYF.

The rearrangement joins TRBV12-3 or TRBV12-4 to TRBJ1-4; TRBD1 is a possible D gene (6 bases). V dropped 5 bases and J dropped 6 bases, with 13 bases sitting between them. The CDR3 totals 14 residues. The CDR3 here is CASSRGGEDEKLFF. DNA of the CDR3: TGTGCCAGCAGTAGAGGGGGAGAGGATGAAAAACTGTTTTTT.

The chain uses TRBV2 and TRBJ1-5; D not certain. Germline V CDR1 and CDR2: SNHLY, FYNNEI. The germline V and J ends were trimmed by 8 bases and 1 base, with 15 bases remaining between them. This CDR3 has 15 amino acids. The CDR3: CASVSQTGSNQPQHF. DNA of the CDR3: TGTGCCAGCGTCTCCCAGACTGGGAGCAATCAGCCCCAGCATTTT.

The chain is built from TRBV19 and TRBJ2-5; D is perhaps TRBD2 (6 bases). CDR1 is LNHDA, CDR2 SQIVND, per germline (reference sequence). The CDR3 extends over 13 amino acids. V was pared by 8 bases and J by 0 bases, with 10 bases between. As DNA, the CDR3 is TGTGCCAGTGGGGGGACGGACCAAGAGACCCAGTACTTC. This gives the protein CASGGTDQETQYF.

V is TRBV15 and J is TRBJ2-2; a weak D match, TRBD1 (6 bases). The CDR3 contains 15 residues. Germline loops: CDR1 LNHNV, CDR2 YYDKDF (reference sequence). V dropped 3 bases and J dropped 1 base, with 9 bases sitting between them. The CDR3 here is CATSRLTGNTGELFF. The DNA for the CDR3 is TGTGCCACCAGCAGGTTGACAGGGAACACCGGGGAGCTGTTTTTT.

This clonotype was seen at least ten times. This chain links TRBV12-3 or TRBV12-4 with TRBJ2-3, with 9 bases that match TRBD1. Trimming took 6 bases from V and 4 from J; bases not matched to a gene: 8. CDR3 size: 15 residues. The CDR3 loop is CASRTGTGYPDTQYF. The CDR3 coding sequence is TGTGCCAGCAGGACCGGGACAGGGTATCCAGATACGCAGTATTTT.

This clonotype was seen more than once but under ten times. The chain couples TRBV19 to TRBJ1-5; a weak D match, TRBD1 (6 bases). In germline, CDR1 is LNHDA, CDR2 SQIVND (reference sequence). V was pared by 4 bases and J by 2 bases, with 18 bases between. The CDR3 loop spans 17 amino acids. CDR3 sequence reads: CASSNQDRPIGNQPQHF. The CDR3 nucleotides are TGTGCCAGTAGTAACCAGGACAGACCCATAGGCAATCAGCCCCAGCATTTT.

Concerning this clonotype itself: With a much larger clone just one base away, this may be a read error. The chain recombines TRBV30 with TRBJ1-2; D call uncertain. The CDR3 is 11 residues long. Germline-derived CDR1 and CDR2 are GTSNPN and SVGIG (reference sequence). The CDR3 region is CARSRNYGYTF. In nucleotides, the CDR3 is TGTGCCCGGAGCCGGAACTATGGCTACACCTTC.

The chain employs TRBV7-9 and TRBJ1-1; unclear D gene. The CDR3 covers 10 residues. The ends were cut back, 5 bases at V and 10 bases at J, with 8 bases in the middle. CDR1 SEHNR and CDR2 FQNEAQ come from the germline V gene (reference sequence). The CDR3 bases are TGTGCCAGCAGCCCATCGGGAGCTTTCTTT. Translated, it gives CASSPSGAFF. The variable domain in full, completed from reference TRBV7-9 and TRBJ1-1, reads DTGVSQNPRHKITKRGQNVTFRCDPISEHNRLYWYRQTLGQGPEFLTYFQNEAQLEKSRLLSDRFSAERPKGSFSTLEIQRTEQGDSAMYLCASSPSGAFFGQGTRLTVV.

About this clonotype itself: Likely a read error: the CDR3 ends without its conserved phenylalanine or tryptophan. DNA of the CDR3: TGTGCCAGCAGTTACTCACCCCAAACCCTCCACTCT. It encodes CASSYSPQTLHS. The J gene is TRBJ1-6, the V gene TRBV6-5; no clear D. This CDR3 is built from 12 residues. Germline V lookup: CDR1 MNHEY, CDR2 SVGAGI. The V gene lost 0 bases and the J gene lost 14 bases, with 8 bases spanning the gap.

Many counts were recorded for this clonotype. The chain's CDR3 is CASSEPGPETQYF. CDR3 bases: TGTGCCAGCAGTGAACCGGGGCCAGAGACCCAGTACTTC. The rearrangement joins TRBV6-1 to TRBJ2-5; D is possibly TRBD1 or TRBD2 (5 bases each). V was trimmed by 2 bases and J by 4 bases, leaving 8 bases between them. The germline V gene has CDR1 MNHNS and CDR2 SASEGT. This CDR3 has 13 residues.

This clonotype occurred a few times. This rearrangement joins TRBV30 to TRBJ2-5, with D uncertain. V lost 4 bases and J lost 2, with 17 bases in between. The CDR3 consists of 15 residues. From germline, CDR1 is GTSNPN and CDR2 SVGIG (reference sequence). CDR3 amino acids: CAWNIVPTIQETQYF. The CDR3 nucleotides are TGTGCCTGGAACATTGTTCCTACAATTCAAGAGACCCAGTACTTC.

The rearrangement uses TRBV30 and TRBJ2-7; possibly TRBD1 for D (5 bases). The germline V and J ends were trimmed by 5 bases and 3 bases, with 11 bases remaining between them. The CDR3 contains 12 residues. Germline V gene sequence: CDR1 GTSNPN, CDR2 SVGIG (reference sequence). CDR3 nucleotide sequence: TGTGCCTGGGGCCAAGGGGACTACGAGCAGTACTTC. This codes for CAWGQGDYEQYF.

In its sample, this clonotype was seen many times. CDR3 DNA sequence: TGTGCCAGCAGAAAGAACAATGAGCAGTTCTTC. Translating gives CASRKNNEQFF. V and J are TRBV27 and TRBJ2-1; D is unresolved. Trimming removed 6 bases from V and 5 bases from J, with 5 bases in between. This CDR3 comprises 11 residues. Germline V gene data show CDR1 as MNHEY and CDR2 as SMNVEV (reference sequence).

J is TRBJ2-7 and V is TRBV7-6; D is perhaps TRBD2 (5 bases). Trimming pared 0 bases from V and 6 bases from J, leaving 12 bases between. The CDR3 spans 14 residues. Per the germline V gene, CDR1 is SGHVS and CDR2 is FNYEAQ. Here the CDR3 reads CASSLAGDPSEQYF. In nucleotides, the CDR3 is TGTGCCAGCAGCTTAGCCGGGGATCCTTCCGAGCAGTACTTC.

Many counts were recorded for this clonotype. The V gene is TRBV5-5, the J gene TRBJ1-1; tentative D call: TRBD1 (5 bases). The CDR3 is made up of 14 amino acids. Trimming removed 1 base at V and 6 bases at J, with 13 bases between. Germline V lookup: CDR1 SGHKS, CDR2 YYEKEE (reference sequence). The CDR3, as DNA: TGTGCCAGCAGCTTGCAGCCCAGGGACGCTGAAGCTTTCTTT. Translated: CASSLQPRDAEAFF.

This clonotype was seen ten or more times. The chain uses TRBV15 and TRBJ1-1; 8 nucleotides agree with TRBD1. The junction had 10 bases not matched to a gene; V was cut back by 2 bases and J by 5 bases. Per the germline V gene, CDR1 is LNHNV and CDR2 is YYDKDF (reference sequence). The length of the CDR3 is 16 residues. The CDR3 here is CATSRTQGARWTEAFF. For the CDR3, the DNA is TGTGCCACCAGCAGAACCCAGGGGGCGCGTTGGACTGAAGCTTTCTTT.

The CDR3 sequence is CASSLNAGRQPQHF. Here the CDR3 DNA reads TGTGCCAGCAGCTTGAACGCCGGACGGCAGCCCCAGCATTTT. The genes are TRBV5-6 and TRBJ1-5; D is undetermined. This CDR3 comprises 14 residues. Germline V gene lookup returns CDR1 SGHDT and CDR2 YYEEEE. Deletions cut 1 base from V and 7 bases from J, with 12 bases between.

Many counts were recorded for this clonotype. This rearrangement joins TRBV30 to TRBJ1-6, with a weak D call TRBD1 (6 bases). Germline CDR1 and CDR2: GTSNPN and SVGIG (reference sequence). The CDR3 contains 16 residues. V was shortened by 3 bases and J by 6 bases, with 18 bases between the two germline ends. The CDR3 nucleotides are TGTGCCTGGAGCGCCCCTGGCAGGGGTCTTAATTCACCCCTCCACTTT. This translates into CAWSAPGRGLNSPLHF. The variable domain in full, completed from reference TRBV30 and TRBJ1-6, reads SQTIHQWPATLVQPVGSPLSLECTVEGTSNPNLYWYRQAAGRGLQLLFYSVGIGQISSEVPQNLSASRPQDRQFILSSKKLLLSDSGFYLCAWSAPGRGLNSPLHFGNGTRLTVT.

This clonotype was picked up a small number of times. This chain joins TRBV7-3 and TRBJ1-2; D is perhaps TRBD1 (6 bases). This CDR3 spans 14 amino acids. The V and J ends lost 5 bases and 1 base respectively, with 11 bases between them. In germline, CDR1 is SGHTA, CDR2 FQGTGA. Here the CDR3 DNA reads TGTGCCAGCAGCCGGGACAACCTTAACTATGGCTACACCTTC. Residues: CASSRDNLNYGYTF.

The CDR3 sequence: CSARDLAEGATEAFF. The DNA for the CDR3 is TGCAGTGCTAGAGATCTCGCAGAGGGGGCTACTGAAGCTTTCTTT. The chain employs TRBV20-1 and TRBJ1-1, with TRBD1 matching over 7 bases. Per germline, CDR1 DFQATT and CDR2 SNEGSKA (reference sequence). Trimming at V came to 0 bases and at J to 5 bases, leaving 9 bases not matched to a gene. The length of the CDR3 is 15 residues.